The 9 T cell receptor beta chains listed next were all sequenced from one sample in a study of T cell responses to AZD1222 COVID-19 vaccine. Using immunoSEQ multiplex PCR, the repertoire was profiled, and TCRdb retains in-frame clones only, with some absent. This sample yields roughly 140,000 clones, of which more than 85% are seen a single time; about 1.9% belongs to the top ten. The sequences come from peripheral blood, collected on day 0 of AZD1222 vaccination. The origin of the receptors is an adult in good health.

The rearrangement links TRBV3-1 (or the pseudogene TRBV3-2) to TRBJ1-2; 9 bases are shared with TRBD1. The germline V gene encodes CDR1 LGHDT and CDR2 YNNKEL (reference sequence). CDR3 length: 16 residues. Trimming took 1 base from V and 1 from J; bases not matched to a gene: 4. The CDR3 DNA reads TGTGCCAGCAGCCAAGCGGGACAGGGACTTAACTATGGCTACACCTTC. It yields the protein CASSQAGQGLNYGYTF.

The J gene is TRBJ1-5, the V gene TRBV4-1, with a weak D call TRBD1 (5 bases). In germline, CDR1 is MGHRA, CDR2 YSYEKL. The CDR3 covers 15 residues. Trimming left V 6 bases short and J 2 bases short, with 14 bases between. In DNA, the CDR3 is TGCGCCAGCAGTTTAACAGGATTAGGCAATCAGCCCCAGCATTTT. Translating gives CASSLTGLGNQPQHF.

This chain connects TRBV18 to TRBJ2-3; no firm D call. The CDR3 consists of 15 residues. V lost 6 bases, J lost 1 base, and 14 bases lay in between. Germline V lookup: CDR1 KGHSH, CDR2 LQKENI. This chain's CDR3 is CASSRDSSGTDTQYF. In DNA form, the CDR3 reads TGTGCCAGCTCGCGAGACTCAAGCGGCACAGATACGCAGTATTTT.

This chain links TRBV4-2 with TRBJ2-5, with 12 bases that match TRBD2. Germline lookup yields CDR1 LGHNA and CDR2 YNFKEQ. The CDR3 is made up of 21 amino acids. Trimming took 1 base from V and 9 from J; bases not matched to a gene: 24. The CDR3 DNA is TGTGCCAGCAGCCAAGTTGTTCCCCGACTAGCGGGAGTTCAAAACTACACGGCCCAGTACTTC. This sequence encodes CASSQVVPRLAGVQNYTAQYF.

A note on this clone: This sample also contains other DNA sequences that code for the same CDR3. The chain carries TRBV27 and TRBJ1-2, with unresolved D. CDR1 and CDR2 (germline): MNHEY, SMNVEV (reference sequence). Trimming pared 5 bases from V and 1 base from J, leaving 8 bases between. There are 13 residues in the CDR3. This CDR3 reads CASSRDGNYGYTF. CDR3 nucleotide sequence: TGTGCCAGCAGTCGCGACGGTAACTATGGCTACACCTTC.

The chain joins TRBV10-1 to TRBJ2-3; 8 nucleotides agree with TRBD2. Germline assignment: CDR1 WNHNN and CDR2 SYGVQD (reference sequence). CDR3 length: 16 residues. The V gene end was trimmed by 2 bases and the J gene end by 2 bases; junction bases not matched to a gene: 6. CDR3 in DNA: TGCGCCAGCAGTGAGCAAGCGGGGGCCCTCACAGATACGCAGTATTTT. Encoded protein: CASSEQAGALTDTQYF.

This clone was picked up one time. The chain recombines TRBV9 with TRBJ2-1; 13 bases agree with TRBD2. Trimming took 4 bases from V and 0 from J; bases not matched to a gene: 7. The CDR3 totals 18 residues. Germline lookup yields CDR1 SGDLS and CDR2 YYNGEE. For the CDR3, the DNA is TGTGCCAGCAGCCTCCGGACTAGCGGGGGATTCTCCTACAATGAGCAGTTCTTC. It translates to CASSLRTSGGFSYNEQFF.

V and J are TRBV5-6 and TRBJ2-7, with a possible D match to TRBD1 (6 bases). Germline lookup yields CDR1 SGHDT and CDR2 YYEEEE. The ends were cut back, 6 bases at V and 6 bases at J, with 13 bases in the middle. CDR3 length: 12 residues. CDR3 sequence reads: CASTITGSEQYF. For the CDR3, the DNA is TGTGCCAGCACCATTACAGGGAGCGAGCAGTACTTC.

The chain employs TRBV2 and TRBJ2-1, with 7 nucleotides matching TRBD1. Germline V gene data show CDR1 as SNHLY and CDR2 as FYNNEI. This CDR3 is 13 amino acids long. Losses at the gene ends were 5 bases for V and 6 bases for J; bases not matched to a gene: 4. The CDR3 bases are TGTGCCAGCAGTTCCCGACAGGGCAATGAGCAGTTCTTC. Encoded protein: CASSSRQGNEQFF.